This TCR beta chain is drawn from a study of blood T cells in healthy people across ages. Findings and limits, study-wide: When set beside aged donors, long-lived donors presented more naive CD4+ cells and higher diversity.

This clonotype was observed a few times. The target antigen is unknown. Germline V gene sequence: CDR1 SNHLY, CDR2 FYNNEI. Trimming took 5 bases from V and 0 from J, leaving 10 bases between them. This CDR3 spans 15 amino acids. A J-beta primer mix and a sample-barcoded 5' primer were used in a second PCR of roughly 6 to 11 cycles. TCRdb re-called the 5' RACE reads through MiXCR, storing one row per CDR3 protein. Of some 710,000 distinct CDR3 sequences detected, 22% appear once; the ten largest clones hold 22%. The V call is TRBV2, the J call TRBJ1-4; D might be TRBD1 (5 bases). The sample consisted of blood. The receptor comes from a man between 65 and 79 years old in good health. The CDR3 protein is CASSQEGATNEKLFF. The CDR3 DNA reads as TGTGCCAGCAGTCAGGAAGGGGCAACTAATGAAAAACTGTTTTTT.